A few counts support the clone carrying this TCR beta chain. Its antigen is not identified. A junction boundary mismatches the germline segment, possibly from a read error. The source of the sample is a study of CD8 T cells in ankylosing spondylitis. The CDR3 contains 17 residues. The germline V gene has CDR1 MNHEY and CDR2 SVGEGT. Study-wide results and limits: Roughly 8 highly homologous variants made up a TCR beta motif that seemed to typify ankylosing spondylitis blood.

Using its own MiXCR run on the 5' RACE reads, TCRdb lists one record per CDR3 protein. The sample includes 700,000 or so distinct CDR3 sequences, around 19% of them seen just once. The genes are TRBV6-2 or TRBV6-3 and TRBJ2-7; 8 nucleotides agree with TRBD2. Material for sequencing was blood, either unsorted or a sorted T cell fraction (not recorded which). This TCR came from a male donor with ankylosing spondylitis. CDR3 residues: CARSPGLAEYSRYEQYF. CDR3 coding DNA: TGTGCCCGCAGCCCCGGACTAGCAGAATACTCTCGATACGAGCAGTACTTC.